One sample yielded the 9 T cell receptor beta chains listed below, sequenced in a study of Graves' ophthalmopathy and Graves' hyperthyroidism. The TCR beta CDR3 regions underwent amplification from RNA transcripts. Second-round multiplex PCR followed a first-round RT-PCR using HTBI primers. TCRdb called the multiplex PCR reads again in MiXCR, with one record for every CDR3 protein. The table shows more than 40,000 distinct CDR3 sequences, with over 45% occurring only once. The sequenced sample consisted of peripheral blood. The receptor source for this set is an adult man with Graves' ophthalmopathy.

This rearrangement joins TRBV7-2 to TRBJ1-2; possible D gene TRBD1, 5 bases. The CDR3 spans 19 residues. Trimming left V 2 bases short and J 4 bases short, with 26 bases between. In germline, CDR1 is SGHTA, CDR2 FQGNSA. CDR3 DNA: TGTGCCAGCAGCTTATCACAGGCATGGGGTAATGAGCAGTTCTATGGCTACACCTTC. Its translation: CASSLSQAWGNEQFYGYTF.

The J gene is TRBJ2-3, the V gene TRBV7-9; D not resolved. This CDR3 has 15 amino acids. CDR1 is SEHNR and CDR2 is FQNEAQ in the germline V gene (reference sequence). Trimming removed 0 bases from V and 0 bases from J, with 7 bases in between. CDR3 sequence (DNA): TGTGCCAGCAGCTTAGCAGGGTTAAGCACAGATACGCAGTATTTT. Translating gives CASSLAGLSTDTQYF.

This clonotype is termed medium-sized (0.01 to 0.1%). In DNA form, the CDR3 reads TGCAGTGTAGGGGACAGGGGCTACGAGCAGTACTTC. Amino acid sequence: CSVGDRGYEQYF. The V and J genes are TRBV20-1 and TRBJ2-7, with TRBD1 matching 10 bases. Germline CDR1 DFQATT, CDR2 SNEGSKA (reference sequence). This CDR3 contains 12 residues. J gave up 3 bases and V 7 bases, and 3 bases lay outside the gene matches.

The J gene is TRBJ2-3, the V gene TRBV7-6, with D perhaps TRBD1 (7 bases). In germline, CDR1 is SGHVS, CDR2 FNYEAQ. The V end lost 5 bases, the J end lost 2 bases, and 17 bases lay between the germline ends. The CDR3 is 16 amino acids. In DNA, the CDR3 is TGTGCCAGCAGCCCCAGGGGGGAGAGGGCCACAGATACGCAGTATTTT. Its translation: CASSPRGERATDTQYF.

The rearrangement uses TRBV20-1 and TRBJ2-1, with 7 nucleotides matching TRBD2. Germline CDR1 DFQATT, CDR2 SNEGSKA (reference sequence). The CDR3 contains 15 residues. Trimming took 3 bases from V and 0 from J; bases not matched to a gene: 5. The CDR3 sequence is CSASGGGSSYNEQFF. The DNA of the CDR3 is TGCAGTGCTAGTGGCGGGGGAAGCTCCTACAATGAGCAGTTCTTC.

This chain uses TRBV20-1 with TRBJ1-2, with unresolved D. V dropped 3 bases and J dropped 7 bases, with 12 bases sitting between them. Germline CDR1 and CDR2: DFQATT and SNEGSKA (reference sequence). The CDR3 covers 12 residues. The chain's CDR3 is CSARVISGGYTF. CDR3 coding DNA: TGCAGTGCTAGGGTGATTTCTGGTGGCTACACCTTC.

This clonotype has ten or more counts. CDR3 region: CASSVTGMNTEAFF. CDR3 nucleotides: TGCGCCAGCAGTGTAACAGGCATGAACACTGAAGCTTTCTTT. This chain connects TRBV5-1 to TRBJ1-1; weak D call: TRBD1 (5 bases). From germline, CDR1 is SGHRS and CDR2 YFSETQ. The CDR3 covers 14 residues. The V gene lost 5 bases and the J gene lost 0 bases, with 11 bases spanning the gap.

This clonotype was detected only a few times. For the CDR3, the DNA is TGTGCCAGCAGCCCACGCCCCAGGGACACCGGGGAGCTGTTTTTT. This gives the protein CASSPRPRDTGELFF. The chain joins TRBV7-3 to TRBJ2-2; the D gene is possibly TRBD1 (5 bases). The germline V gene encodes CDR1 SGHTA and CDR2 FQGTGA. Trimming took off 5 bases at V and 3 bases at J, with 13 bases between the two ends. The CDR3 extends over 15 amino acids. Full variable domain (missing parts from reference TRBV7-3 and TRBJ2-2): GAGVSQTPSNKVTEKGKYVELRCDPISGHTALYWYRQSLGQGPEFLIYFQGTGAADDSGLPNDRFFAVRPEGSVSTLKIQRTERGDSAVYLCASSPRPRDTGELFFGEGSRLTVL.

This clonotype was counted ten times or more. The chain uses TRBV19 and TRBJ1-4; no firm D call. Germline CDR1 is LNHDA and CDR2 is SQIVND (reference sequence). The CDR3 runs to 12 residues. Trimming shortened V by 3 bases and J by 7 bases, and 6 bases separated the two germline ends. The CDR3 region has the DNA TGTGCCAGTAGTATGAGGCGTGAAAAACTGTTTTTT. Translation: CASSMRREKLFF.